A single sample gave rise to the 25 T cell receptor beta chains below, sequenced in a study of patients and donors after allogeneic stem cell transplantation. One entry per CDR3 protein, called by TCRdb with MiXCR from the RT-PCR reads. The sample yields hundreds of thousands of distinct CDR3 sequences, about a sixth seen once. Sequencing used blood, either unsorted or a sorted T cell fraction (not recorded which). Receptors were obtained from a human donor who was either an allogeneic HSCT recipient or a stem cell or donor lymphocyte infusion donor (not recorded which). It is not recorded whose cells these are; they may come from a transplant donor.

This clonotype was observed a few times. The chain is built from TRBV6-1 and TRBJ1-2, with D possibly being TRBD1 (6 bases). With 4 bases removed from V and 7 bases from J, the gap between germline ends came to 16 bases. The CDR3 consists of 14 residues. Per germline, CDR1 MNHNS and CDR2 SASEGT. The CDR3 DNA reads TGTGCCAGCAGTGTGGAAGACAGGAAAGGTGGCTACACCTTC. Protein product: CASSVEDRKGGYTF.

The table lists this clonotype with a few counts. The chain joins TRBV4-1 to TRBJ1-1; D unresolved. This CDR3 is 14 amino acids long. Germline V gene lookup returns CDR1 MGHRA and CDR2 YSYEKL. The V end lost 0 bases, the J end lost 10 bases, and 15 bases lay between the germline ends. CDR3 DNA sequence: TGCGCCAGCAGCCAAGATAGGAGCGGTGTTGGAGCTTTCTTT. Protein sequence: CASSQDRSGVGAFF.

CDR3 sequence reads: CASSLGGSSDTQYF. The CDR3 nucleotides are TGTGCCAGCAGTTTGGGCGGGAGTTCAGATACGCAGTATTTT. The rearrangement joins TRBV12-3 or TRBV12-4 to TRBJ2-3; TRBD2 agrees at 7 bases. This CDR3 has 14 residues. V dropped 3 bases and J dropped 4; count of bases not matched to a gene: 4.

The J gene is TRBJ2-6, the V gene TRBV29-1; perhaps D is TRBD1 or TRBD2 (5 bases each). Trimming stripped 0 bases from V and 1 base from J, with 13 bases between. The CDR3 is 17 residues long. Germline lookup yields CDR1 SQVTM and CDR2 ANQGSEA. In nucleotides, the CDR3 is TGCAGCGTTGAAGATAGGGGACGAGATTCTGGGGCCAACGTCCTGACTTTC. It encodes CSVEDRGRDSGANVLTF. The full variable domain, in which reference TRBV29-1 and TRBJ2-6 provide the parts outside the CDR3, is SAVISQKPSRDICQRGTSLTIQCQVDSQVTMMFWYRQQPGQSLTLIATANQGSEATYESGFVIDKFPISRPNLTFSTLTVSNMSPEDSSIYLCSVEDRGRDSGANVLTFGAGSRLTVL.

This clonotype has just a few counts. The chain joins TRBV20-1 to TRBJ1-2, with TRBD1 as a possible D gene (6 bases). Looked up from germline, CDR1 is DFQATT and CDR2 is SNEGSKA (reference sequence). V was trimmed by 0 bases and J by 5 bases, leaving 13 bases between them. The CDR3 totals 14 residues. CDR3 protein: CSARETGLVYGYTF. The CDR3 nucleotides read TGCAGTGCTAGAGAGACAGGACTAGTTTATGGCTACACCTTC.

In this sample, this clonotype turned up a few times. J is TRBJ1-6 and V is TRBV5-1; D remains ambiguous. V gave up 2 bases and J gave up 7 bases, with 7 bases separating them. This CDR3 has 13 residues. CDR1 and CDR2 from the germline V gene are SGHRS and YFSETQ. The CDR3 sequence: CASSFKENSPLHF. As DNA, the CDR3 is TGCGCCAGCAGCTTCAAGGAAAATTCACCCCTCCACTTT.

This rearrangement joins TRBV5-1 to TRBJ2-5; D not resolved. Deletions cut 0 bases from V and 4 bases from J, with 10 bases between. The CDR3 runs to 14 residues. The germline gives CDR1 SGHRS, CDR2 YFSETQ. The CDR3 bases are TGCGCCAGCAGCTTGGTCGCGACGGGAGAGACCCAGTACTTC. As protein: CASSLVATGETQYF.

This clonotype was observed a handful of times. The chain recombines TRBV20-1 with TRBJ2-7; D is undetermined. V was clipped by 3 bases and J by 2 bases, with 8 bases between them. Germline V gene lookup returns CDR1 DFQATT and CDR2 SNEGSKA (reference sequence). CDR3 length: 12 residues. Here the CDR3 reads CSARGFTYEQYF. The CDR3 DNA is TGCAGTGCTAGGGGGTTCACCTACGAGCAGTACTTC.

The rearrangement uses TRBV20-1 and TRBJ1-1, with 9 bases that match TRBD1. The trim removed 6 bases at V and 0 bases at J, leaving 8 bases unmatched. The CDR3 spans 15 residues. The V gene's germline CDR1 is DFQATT and CDR2 SNEGSKA (reference sequence). The CDR3 loop reads CSAIGGTGMNTEAFF. DNA for the CDR3: TGCAGTGCAATAGGTGGGACAGGGATGAACACTGAAGCTTTCTTT.

This clonotype turned up a few times. The V gene is TRBV20-1, the J gene TRBJ2-5; the D is unclear. The germline V gene has CDR1 DFQATT and CDR2 SNEGSKA (reference sequence). V lost 7 bases and J lost 5, with 17 bases in between. There are 13 residues in the CDR3. CDR3 in amino acids: CSVRGLSVETQYF. CDR3 nucleotides: TGCAGTGTCAGAGGCCTCTCTGTGGAGACCCAGTACTTC.

This chain uses TRBV19 with TRBJ2-2; D not resolved. V gave up 5 bases and J gave up 8 bases, with 9 bases separating them. The CDR3 is 12 residues long. CDR1 is LNHDA, CDR2 SQIVND, per germline (reference sequence). The CDR3 protein is CASSLQDGELFF. As DNA, the CDR3 is TGTGCCAGTAGTCTCCAAGATGGGGAGCTGTTTTTT.

This chain uses TRBV7-2 with TRBJ2-7, with 9 bases fitting TRBD1. The CDR3 extends over 16 amino acids. Trimming cost V 5 bases and J 3 bases; bases outside gene matches: 11. Germline CDR1 SGHTA, CDR2 FQGNSA. In DNA, the CDR3 is TGTGCCAGCAGCCCTCCTCCGGGACAGGGAGGCTACGAGCAGTACTTC. Its protein is CASSPPPGQGGYEQYF.

This clonotype was detected a few times. The chain joins TRBV12-3 or TRBV12-4 to TRBJ1-1; no firm D call. This CDR3 is built from 12 residues. With 7 bases removed from V and 6 bases from J, the gap between germline ends came to 12 bases. The CDR3 loop is CASTIFGAEAFF. In nucleotides, the CDR3 is TGTGCCAGCACCATTTTCGGGGCTGAAGCTTTCTTT.

This clonotype was observed once. A read error is possible here, since a much larger clone lies one base away. The chain links TRBV5-1 to TRBJ2-5, with D hard to call. The CDR3 totals 13 residues. V was clipped by 2 bases and J by 2 bases, with 7 bases between them. In germline, CDR1 is SGHRS, CDR2 YFSETQ. The CDR3: CASSLWVQETQYF. The CDR3 nucleotides read TGCGCCAGCAGCTTATGGGTTCAAGAGACCCAGTACTTC.

This clonotype was seen a few times. The gene calls are TRBV2 and TRBJ2-4; D is perhaps TRBD1 (6 bases). This CDR3 is 14 amino acids long. Germline lookup yields CDR1 SNHLY and CDR2 FYNNEI. V was cut by 6 bases and J by 0 bases, with 9 bases left in between. For the CDR3, the DNA is TGTGCCAGCAGGTACAGGGTAGCCAAAAACATTCAGTACTTC. Its translation: CASRYRVAKNIQYF.

This rearrangement joins TRBV11-3 to TRBJ2-1; 8 bases match TRBD2. The V and J ends lost 4 bases and 4 bases, in that order; junction bases with no gene match: 6. The CDR3 extends over 15 amino acids. Per the germline V gene, CDR1 is SGHNT and CDR2 is YENEEA. The CDR3 region has the DNA TGTGCCAGCAGCTCGAGACTAGCGCTATACAATGAGCAGTTCTTC. This encodes CASSSRLALYNEQFF.

V gene TRBV9 combines with J gene TRBJ1-1; maybe TRBD1 (5 bases). This CDR3 is 15 amino acids long. Germline V lookup: CDR1 SGDLS, CDR2 YYNGEE. V was cut by 2 bases and J by 6 bases, with 17 bases left in between. CDR3 sequence (DNA): TGTGCCAGCAGCGTTAGCGCCCGGAGGGACCCTGAAGCTTTCTTT. Translating it yields CASSVSARRDPEAFF.

This clonotype was counted a single time. This chain joins TRBV4-3 and TRBJ2-2; the D is unclear. V gave up 0 bases and J gave up 4 bases, with 12 bases separating them. The germline CDR1 and CDR2 sequences are LGHNA and YSLEER. The CDR3 is made up of 16 amino acids. CDR3 loop: CASSQDPGPGTGELFF. The DNA for the CDR3 is TGCGCCAGCAGCCAAGACCCAGGCCCGGGCACCGGGGAGCTGTTTTTT.

The chain combines TRBV5-4 with TRBJ2-7; 8 positions agree with TRBD2. Germline CDR1 SGHNT, CDR2 YYREEE (reference sequence). The ends lost 0 bases at V and 6 bases at J; junction bases unmatched: 8. This CDR3 has 15 residues. The CDR3 bases are TGTGCCAGCAGCTTGGGTAGCGGGAAAAGGATCGAGCAGTACTTC. Encoded protein: CASSLGSGKRIEQYF.

The chain has TRBV30 and TRBJ2-7, with D possibly called TRBD1 or TRBD2 (5 bases each). CDR1 and CDR2 (germline): GTSNPN, SVGIG (reference sequence). Trimming left V 0 bases short and J 2 bases short, with 11 bases between. The CDR3 is made up of 14 amino acids. CDR3 sequence (DNA): TGTGCCTGGAGTGTACGGGACCGAACCTACGAGCAGTACTTC. It is translated as CAWSVRDRTYEQYF.

The CDR3 bases are TGCAGTGCTAGGGGCAGTGGGGGCCTGAACACTGAAGCTTTCTTT. Amino acids: CSARGSGGLNTEAFF. The chain joins TRBV20-1 to TRBJ1-1; TRBD1 is a possible D gene (6 bases). V lost 3 bases to trimming and J lost 0 bases, with 14 bases between them. Germline V CDR1 and CDR2: DFQATT, SNEGSKA (reference sequence). The CDR3 totals 15 residues.

This clonotype turned up a few times. The rearrangement links TRBV12-3 or TRBV12-4 to TRBJ1-5; D is unresolved. The CDR3 totals 14 residues. The V and J ends lost 2 bases and 3 bases respectively, with 8 bases between them. CDR3 sequence (DNA): TGTGCCAGCAGTTTAATGGGTTACAATCAGCCCCAGCATTTT. It translates to CASSLMGYNQPQHF.

V usage is TRBV12-3 or TRBV12-4 and J usage is TRBJ1-2; perhaps TRBD1 as D (5 bases). V lost 5 bases, J lost 7 bases, and 17 bases lay in between. This CDR3 has 14 residues. The DNA for the CDR3 is TGTGCCAGCAGTGGGGGGACCTTTCGGGCTGGCTACACCTTC. Translation: CASSGGTFRAGYTF.

V is TRBV20-1 and J is TRBJ2-7; maybe TRBD1 (5 bases). This CDR3 has 13 residues. The V end lost 0 bases, the J end lost 3 bases, and 9 bases lay between the germline ends. Germline CDR1 and CDR2: DFQATT and SNEGSKA (reference sequence). CDR3 coding DNA: TGCAGTGCTAGAGACCTGACAGTCTACGAGCAGTACTTC. Translated: CSARDLTVYEQYF.

The chain carries TRBV27 and TRBJ1-2; 8 bases map to TRBD1. V dropped 5 bases and J dropped 4; count of bases not matched to a gene: 9. This CDR3 spans 15 amino acids. Germline V gene data show CDR1 as MNHEY and CDR2 as SMNVEV (reference sequence). The CDR3 loop is CASSPAQQGVYGYTF. CDR3 coding DNA: TGTGCCAGCAGTCCCGCCCAACAGGGGGTCTATGGCTACACCTTC.